The clone carrying this T cell receptor beta chain appeared a single time. Its specificity is not known. The sample is drawn from a study of CD8+ T cells in alopecia areata. Across the study: A 6-month period off drug followed tofacitinib, which lasted 6 to 18 months. Study-wide points: Sequencing of scalp samples also includes resident alphabeta T cells from normal skin. Lesional scalp, notably in alopecia totalis/universalis, had clonality above that of normal scalp.

cDNA serving as the sequencing template came from extracted, reverse transcribed RNA. TCRdb's table, derived via immunoSEQ multiplex PCR, lists solely in-frame clones and lacks some. The repertoire includes about 180,000 clones, roughly 60% of them detected once, and under 2% sits in the top ten. The CDR3 runs 14 residues. The germline V and J ends were trimmed by 0 bases and 5 bases, with 10 bases remaining between them. CDR1 and CDR2 (germline): LGHNA, YSLEER. The clonotype comes from a human donor with alopecia areata. Sample: CD4+ T cells sorted from blood, taken at week 0. V and J are TRBV4-3 and TRBJ2-5, with D perhaps assigned TRBD1 or TRBD2 (5 bases each). Written as DNA, the CDR3 is TGCGCCAGCAGCCAAGACGCAGGGACGGAGACCCAGTACTTC. Its protein product is CASSQDAGTETQYF.